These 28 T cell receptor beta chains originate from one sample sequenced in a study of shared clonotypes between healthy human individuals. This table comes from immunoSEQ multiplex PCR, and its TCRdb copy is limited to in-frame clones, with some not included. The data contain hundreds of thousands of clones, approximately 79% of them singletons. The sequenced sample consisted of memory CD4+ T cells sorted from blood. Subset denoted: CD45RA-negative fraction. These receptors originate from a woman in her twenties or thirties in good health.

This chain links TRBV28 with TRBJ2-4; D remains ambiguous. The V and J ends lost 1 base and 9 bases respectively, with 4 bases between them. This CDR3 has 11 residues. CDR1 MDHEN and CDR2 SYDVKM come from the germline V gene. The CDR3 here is CASSLSRIQYF. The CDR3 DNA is TGTGCCAGCAGTTTATCCCGCATTCAGTACTTC.

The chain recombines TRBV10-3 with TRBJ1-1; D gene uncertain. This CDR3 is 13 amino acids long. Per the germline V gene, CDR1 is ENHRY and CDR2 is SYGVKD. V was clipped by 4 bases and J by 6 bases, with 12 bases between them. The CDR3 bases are TGTGCCATCAGTGCTCGCTCCGGGGCTGAAGCTTTCTTT. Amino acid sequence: CAISARSGAEAFF.

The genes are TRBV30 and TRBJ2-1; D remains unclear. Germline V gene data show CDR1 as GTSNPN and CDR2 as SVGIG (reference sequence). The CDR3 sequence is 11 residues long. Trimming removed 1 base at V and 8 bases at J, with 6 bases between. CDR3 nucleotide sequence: TGTGCCTGGAGTGGGACGTATGAGCAGTTCTTC. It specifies CAWSGTYEQFF.

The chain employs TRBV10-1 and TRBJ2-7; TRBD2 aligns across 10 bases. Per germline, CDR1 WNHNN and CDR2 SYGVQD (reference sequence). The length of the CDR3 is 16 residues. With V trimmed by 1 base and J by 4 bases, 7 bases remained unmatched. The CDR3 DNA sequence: TGCGCCAGCAGTGAGTATCCTAGCGGGAGACAGTACGAGCAGTACTTC. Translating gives CASSEYPSGRQYEQYF.

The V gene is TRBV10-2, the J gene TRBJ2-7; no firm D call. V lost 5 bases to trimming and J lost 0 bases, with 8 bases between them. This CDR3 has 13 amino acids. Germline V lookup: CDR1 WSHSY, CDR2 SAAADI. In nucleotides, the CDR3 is TGCGCCAGCAGTAGGCAGAGCTCCTACGAGCAGTACTTC. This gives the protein CASSRQSSYEQYF.

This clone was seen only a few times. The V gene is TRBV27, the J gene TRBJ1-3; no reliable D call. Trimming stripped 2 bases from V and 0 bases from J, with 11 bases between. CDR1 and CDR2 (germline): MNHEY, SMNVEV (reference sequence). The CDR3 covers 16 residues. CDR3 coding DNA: TGTGCCAGCAGTTTAAGGCCTCCCCTCTCTGGAAACACCATATATTTT. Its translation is CASSLRPPLSGNTIYF.

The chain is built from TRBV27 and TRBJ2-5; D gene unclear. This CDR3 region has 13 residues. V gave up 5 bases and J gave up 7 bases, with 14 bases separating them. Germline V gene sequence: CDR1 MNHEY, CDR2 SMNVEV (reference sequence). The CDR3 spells CASSRRPSWTQYF. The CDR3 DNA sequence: TGTGCCAGCAGTCGGCGCCCTAGTTGGACCCAGTACTTC.

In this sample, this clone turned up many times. The CDR3 DNA is TGCGCCAGCAGCTTGGGGGTTCGGCTAGCGGGAGGAGAGACCCAGTACTTC. Its translation is CASSLGVRLAGGETQYF. The chain combines TRBV5-1 with TRBJ2-5; 11 nucleotides agree with TRBD2. Germline loops: CDR1 SGHRS, CDR2 YFSETQ. The V segment lost 0 bases and the J segment 4 bases; nucleotides outside the gene matches: 8. The CDR3 totals 17 residues.

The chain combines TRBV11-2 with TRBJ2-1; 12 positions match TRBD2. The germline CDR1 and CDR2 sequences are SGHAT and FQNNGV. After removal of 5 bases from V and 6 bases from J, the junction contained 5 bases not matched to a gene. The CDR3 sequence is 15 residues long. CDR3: CASSLTSGRGNEQFF. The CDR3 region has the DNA TGTGCCAGCAGCCTGACTAGCGGGAGAGGCAATGAGCAGTTCTTC.

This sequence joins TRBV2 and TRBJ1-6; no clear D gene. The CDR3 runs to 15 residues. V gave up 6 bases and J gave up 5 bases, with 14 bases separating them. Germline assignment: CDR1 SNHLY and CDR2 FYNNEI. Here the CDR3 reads CASRRNPTNNSPLHF. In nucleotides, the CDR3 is TGTGCCAGCAGACGAAACCCGACCAATAATTCACCCCTCCACTTT.

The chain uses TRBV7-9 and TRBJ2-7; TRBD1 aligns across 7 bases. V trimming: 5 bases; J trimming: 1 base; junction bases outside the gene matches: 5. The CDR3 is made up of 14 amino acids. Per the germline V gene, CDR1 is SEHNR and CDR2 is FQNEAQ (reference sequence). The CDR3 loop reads CASSPTTGSYEQYF. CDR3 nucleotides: TGTGCCAGCAGCCCCACGACAGGGTCCTACGAGCAGTACTTC.

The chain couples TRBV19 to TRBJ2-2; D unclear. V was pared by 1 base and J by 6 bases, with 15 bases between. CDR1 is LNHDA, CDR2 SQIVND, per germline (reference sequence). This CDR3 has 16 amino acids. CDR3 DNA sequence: TGTGCCAGTAGTATAGGCCCGATACAAGGCGCCGGGGAGCTGTTTTTT. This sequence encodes CASSIGPIQGAGELFF.

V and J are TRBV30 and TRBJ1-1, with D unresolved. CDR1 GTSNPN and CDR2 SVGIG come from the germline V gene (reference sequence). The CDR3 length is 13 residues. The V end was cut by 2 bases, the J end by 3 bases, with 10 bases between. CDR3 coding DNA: TGTGCCTGGAGTAGAATGGCCGACACTGAAGCTTTCTTT. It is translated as CAWSRMADTEAFF. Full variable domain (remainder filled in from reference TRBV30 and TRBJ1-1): SQTIHQWPATLVQPVGSPLSLECTVEGTSNPNLYWYRQAAGRGLQLLFYSVGIGQISSEVPQNLSASRPQDRQFILSSKKLLLSDSGFYLCAWSRMADTEAFFGQGTRLTVV.

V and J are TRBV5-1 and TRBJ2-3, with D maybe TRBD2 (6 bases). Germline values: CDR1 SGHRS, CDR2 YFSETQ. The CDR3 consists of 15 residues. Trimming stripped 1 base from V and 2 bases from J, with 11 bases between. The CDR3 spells CASSLNAGNTDTQYF. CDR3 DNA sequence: TGCGCCAGCAGCTTGAATGCGGGAAACACAGATACGCAGTATTTT.

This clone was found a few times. This CDR3 is CASSTRQGLASYNEQFF. DNA of the CDR3: TGTGCCAGCTCTACCAGGCAGGGACTAGCGTCGTACAATGAGCAGTTCTTC. This chain uses TRBV18 with TRBJ2-1; the match to TRBD2 covers 10 bases. The CDR3 length is 17 residues. Trimming took 6 bases from V and 4 from J; bases not matched to a gene: 12. Germline V gene data show CDR1 as KGHSH and CDR2 as LQKENI.

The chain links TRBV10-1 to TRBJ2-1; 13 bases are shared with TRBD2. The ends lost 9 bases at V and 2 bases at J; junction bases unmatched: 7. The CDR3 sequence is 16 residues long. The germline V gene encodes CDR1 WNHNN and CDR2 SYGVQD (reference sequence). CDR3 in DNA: TGCGCCAGTACTAGCGGGAGGGCCTCCCCCTACAATGAGCAGTTCTTC. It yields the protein CASTSGRASPYNEQFF.

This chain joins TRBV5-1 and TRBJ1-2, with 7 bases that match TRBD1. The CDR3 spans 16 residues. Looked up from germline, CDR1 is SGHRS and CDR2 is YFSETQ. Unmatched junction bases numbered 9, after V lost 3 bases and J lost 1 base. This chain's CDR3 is CASSSGLDRVNYGYTF. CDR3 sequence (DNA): TGCGCCAGCAGCTCCGGCCTCGACAGGGTTAACTATGGCTACACCTTC.

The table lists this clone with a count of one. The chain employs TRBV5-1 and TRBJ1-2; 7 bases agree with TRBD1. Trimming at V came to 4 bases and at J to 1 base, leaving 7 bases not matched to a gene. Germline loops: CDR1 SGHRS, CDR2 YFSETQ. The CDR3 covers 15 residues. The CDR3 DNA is TGCGCCAGCAGCCGTGAAGGGGGCAGTAACTATGGCTACACCTTC. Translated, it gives CASSREGGSNYGYTF.

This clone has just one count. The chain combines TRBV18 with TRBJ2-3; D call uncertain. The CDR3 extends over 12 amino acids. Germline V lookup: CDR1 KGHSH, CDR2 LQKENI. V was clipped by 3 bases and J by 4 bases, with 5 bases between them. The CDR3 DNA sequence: TGTGCCAGCTCACCGCTGCCAGATACGCAGTATTTT. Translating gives CASSPLPDTQYF. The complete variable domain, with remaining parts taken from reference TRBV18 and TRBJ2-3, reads NAGVMQNPRHLVRRRGQEARLRCSPMKGHSHVYWYRQLPEEGLKFMVYLQKENIIDESGMPKERFSAEFPKEGPSILRIQQVVRGDSAAYFCASSPLPDTQYFGPGTRLTVL.

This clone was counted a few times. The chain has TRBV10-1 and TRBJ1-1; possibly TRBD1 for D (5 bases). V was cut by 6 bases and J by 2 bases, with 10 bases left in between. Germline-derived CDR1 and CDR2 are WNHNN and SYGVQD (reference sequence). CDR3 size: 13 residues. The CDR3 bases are TGCGCCAGCAGCCAGGGAAGCAACACTGAAGCTTTCTTT. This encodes CASSQGSNTEAFF.

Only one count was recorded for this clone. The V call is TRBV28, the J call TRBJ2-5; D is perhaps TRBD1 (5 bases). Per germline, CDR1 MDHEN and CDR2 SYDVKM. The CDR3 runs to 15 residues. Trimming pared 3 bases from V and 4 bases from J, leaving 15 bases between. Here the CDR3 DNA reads TGTGCCAGCAGTTTGTATAAGGGGCCGGGAGAGACCCAGTACTTC. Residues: CASSLYKGPGETQYF. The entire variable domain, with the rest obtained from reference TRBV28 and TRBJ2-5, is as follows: DVKVTQSSRYLVKRTGEKVFLECVQDMDHENMFWYRQDPGLGLRLIYFSYDVKMKEKGDIPEGYSVSREKKERFSLILESASTNQTSMYLCASSLYKGPGETQYFGPGTRLLVL.

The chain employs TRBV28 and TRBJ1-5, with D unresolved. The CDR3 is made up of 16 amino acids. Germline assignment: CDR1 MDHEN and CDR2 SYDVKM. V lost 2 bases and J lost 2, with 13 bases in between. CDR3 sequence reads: CASSLRARAGNQPQHF. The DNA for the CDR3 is TGTGCCAGCAGTTTAAGGGCCCGGGCTGGCAATCAGCCCCAGCATTTT.

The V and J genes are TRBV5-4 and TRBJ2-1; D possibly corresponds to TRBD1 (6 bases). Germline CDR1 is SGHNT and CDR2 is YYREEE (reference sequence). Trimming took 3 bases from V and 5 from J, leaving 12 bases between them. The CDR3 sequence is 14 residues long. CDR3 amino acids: CASSWDNVDNEQFF. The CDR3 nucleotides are TGTGCCAGCAGCTGGGACAATGTAGACAATGAGCAGTTCTTC.

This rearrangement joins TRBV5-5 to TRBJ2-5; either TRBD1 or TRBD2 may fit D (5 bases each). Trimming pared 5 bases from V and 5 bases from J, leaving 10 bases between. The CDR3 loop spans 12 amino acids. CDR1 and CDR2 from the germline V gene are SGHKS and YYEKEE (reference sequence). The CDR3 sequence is CASRGEGETQYF. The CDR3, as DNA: TGTGCCAGCAGGGGGGAAGGGGAGACCCAGTACTTC.

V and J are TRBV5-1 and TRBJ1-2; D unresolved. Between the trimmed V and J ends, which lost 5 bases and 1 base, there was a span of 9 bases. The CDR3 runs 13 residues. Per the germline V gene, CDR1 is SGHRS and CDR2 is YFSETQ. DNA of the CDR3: TGCGCCAGCAGGGCGGAACTTAACTATGGCTACACCTTC. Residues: CASRAELNYGYTF.

The CDR3 bases are TGTGCCAGCAGTTCACCCCGGAACAATGAGCAGTTCTTC. It encodes CASSSPRNNEQFF. This rearrangement joins TRBV27 to TRBJ2-1; D remains unclear. This CDR3 spans 13 amino acids. The V end was cut by 4 bases, the J end by 5 bases, with 9 bases between. Germline CDR1 MNHEY, CDR2 SMNVEV (reference sequence).

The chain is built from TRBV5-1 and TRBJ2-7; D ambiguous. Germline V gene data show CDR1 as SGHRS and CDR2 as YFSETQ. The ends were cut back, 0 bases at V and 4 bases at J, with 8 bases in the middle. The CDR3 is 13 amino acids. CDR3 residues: CASSLAVGYEQYF. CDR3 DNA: TGCGCCAGCAGCTTGGCCGTAGGGTACGAGCAGTACTTC.

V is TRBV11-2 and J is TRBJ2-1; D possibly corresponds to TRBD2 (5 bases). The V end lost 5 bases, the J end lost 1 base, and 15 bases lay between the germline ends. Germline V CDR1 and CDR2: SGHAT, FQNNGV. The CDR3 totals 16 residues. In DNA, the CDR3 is TGTGCCAGCAGCCCAGCCATTAGCGCGTCCTACAATGAGCAGTTCTTC. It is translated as CASSPAISASYNEQFF.